This entry describes one T cell receptor beta chain. Its antigen remains unidentified. The data were taken from a study of T cell responses to AZD1222 COVID-19 vaccine. Per germline, CDR1 MNHEY and CDR2 SVGAGI. V dropped 0 bases and J dropped 7 bases, with 6 bases sitting between them. There are 13 residues in the CDR3. Study results and caveats: Researchers took repertoire samples only after the peak T cell response had come.

Generated by immunoSEQ multiplex PCR, the TCRdb table keeps only in-frame clones and is missing some. The data hold about 120,000 clones, with 80% to 90% observed a single time. The rearrangement joins TRBV6-5 to TRBJ1-4; D gene uncertain. This receptor was obtained from an adult in good health. Material: peripheral blood, obtained on day 0 of MenACWY control vaccination. The CDR3 DNA sequence: TGTGCCAGCAGTTACTCCAAGGGTGAAAAACTGTTTTTT. Translating gives CASSYSKGEKLFF.